This is a list of T cell receptor beta chains from one sample in a study of blood T cell repertoires in COVID-19. The table came from immunoSEQ multiplex PCR; TCRdb's copy has only in-frame clones and leaves some out. In the table there are under 300,000 clones, approximately 90% of which are singletons. The sequenced material came from PBMCs or T cells enriched from blood (not recorded which). The receptors come from a woman aged 45 to 65 who had recovered from COVID-19. Both conserved end residues are part of each CDR3. Each record gives: V gene, D gene, clone size, J gene, CDR3 protein, CDR3 DNA. A D gene is named only where the DNA matches it firmly. Only part of the rows carry a size: once, few, many, or a class if the clone is expanded.

V gene: TRBV10-3; D gene: TRBD1; clone size: NA; J gene: TRBJ1-2; CDR3 protein: CAISDTGGYGYTF; CDR3 DNA: TGTGCCATCAGTGACACAGGGGGCTACGGCTACACCTTC
V gene: TRBV27; D gene: NA; clone size: NA; J gene: TRBJ1-5; CDR3 protein: CASSFPTNSNQPQHF; CDR3 DNA: TGTGCCAGCAGTTTCCCGACAAATAGCAATCAGCCCCAGCATTTT
V gene: TRBV9; D gene: NA; clone size: NA; J gene: TRBJ2-1; CDR3 protein: CASSVGQTVINEQFF; CDR3 DNA: TGTGCCAGCAGCGTAGGTCAGACAGTCATCAATGAGCAGTTCTTC
V gene: TRBV4-3; D gene: NA; clone size: NA; J gene: TRBJ2-2; CDR3 protein: CASSPHIAGELFF; CDR3 DNA: TGCGCCAGCAGCCCCCATATAGCGGGGGAGCTGTTTTTT
V gene: TRBV24-1; D gene: TRBD1; clone size: NA; J gene: TRBJ1-2; CDR3 protein: CATSVGQGSGYTF; CDR3 DNA: TGTGCCACCAGCGTGGGACAGGGCTCTGGCTACACCTTC
V gene: TRBV28; D gene: TRBD1; clone size: few; J gene: TRBJ1-5; CDR3 protein: CASRPIGQGAIGSNQPQHF; CDR3 DNA: TGTGCCAGCAGGCCCATCGGACAGGGGGCGATCGGTAGCAATCAGCCCCAGCATTTT
V gene: TRBV7-9; D gene: TRBD2; clone size: NA; J gene: TRBJ2-1; CDR3 protein: CASRTSGRADRGTYNEQFF; CDR3 DNA: TGTGCCAGCAGGACGAGCGGGAGGGCCGACCGTGGCACCTACAATGAGCAGTTCTTC
V gene: TRBV28; D gene: NA; clone size: once; J gene: TRBJ1-1; CDR3 protein: CASSSGHNTEAFF; CDR3 DNA: TGTGCCAGCAGTTCCGGACATAACACTGAAGCTTTCTTT
V gene: TRBV27; D gene: NA; clone size: NA; J gene: TRBJ1-4; CDR3 protein: CASSKQQGRIAEKLFF; CDR3 DNA: TGTGCCAGCAGTAAGCAACAGGGAAGGATCGCTGAAAAACTGTTTTTT
V gene: TRBV4-1; D gene: NA; clone size: NA; J gene: TRBJ1-2; CDR3 protein: CASSQGRSAYGYTF; CDR3 DNA: TGCGCCAGCAGCCAGGGCAGGTCTGCCTATGGCTACACCTTC
V gene: TRBV5-1; D gene: TRBD2; clone size: NA; J gene: TRBJ2-1; CDR3 protein: CASSLVAGENEQFF; CDR3 DNA: TGCGCCAGCAGCTTGGTAGCGGGAGAGAATGAGCAGTTCTTC
V gene: TRBV7-9; D gene: TRBD2; clone size: NA; J gene: TRBJ2-5; CDR3 protein: CASSLTAGAETQYF; CDR3 DNA: TGTGCCAGCAGCTTGACGGCGGGAGCAGAGACCCAGTACTTC
V gene: TRBV24-1; D gene: NA; clone size: NA; J gene: TRBJ2-5; CDR3 protein: CATSDPTVPQETQYF; CDR3 DNA: TGTGCCACCAGTGACCCGACAGTCCCTCAAGAGACCCAGTACTTC
V gene: TRBV28; D gene: TRBD2; clone size: NA; J gene: TRBJ2-7; CDR3 protein: CASSPLRTSANYEQYF; CDR3 DNA: TGTGCCAGCAGTCCCCTCCGGACTAGCGCCAACTACGAGCAGTACTTC